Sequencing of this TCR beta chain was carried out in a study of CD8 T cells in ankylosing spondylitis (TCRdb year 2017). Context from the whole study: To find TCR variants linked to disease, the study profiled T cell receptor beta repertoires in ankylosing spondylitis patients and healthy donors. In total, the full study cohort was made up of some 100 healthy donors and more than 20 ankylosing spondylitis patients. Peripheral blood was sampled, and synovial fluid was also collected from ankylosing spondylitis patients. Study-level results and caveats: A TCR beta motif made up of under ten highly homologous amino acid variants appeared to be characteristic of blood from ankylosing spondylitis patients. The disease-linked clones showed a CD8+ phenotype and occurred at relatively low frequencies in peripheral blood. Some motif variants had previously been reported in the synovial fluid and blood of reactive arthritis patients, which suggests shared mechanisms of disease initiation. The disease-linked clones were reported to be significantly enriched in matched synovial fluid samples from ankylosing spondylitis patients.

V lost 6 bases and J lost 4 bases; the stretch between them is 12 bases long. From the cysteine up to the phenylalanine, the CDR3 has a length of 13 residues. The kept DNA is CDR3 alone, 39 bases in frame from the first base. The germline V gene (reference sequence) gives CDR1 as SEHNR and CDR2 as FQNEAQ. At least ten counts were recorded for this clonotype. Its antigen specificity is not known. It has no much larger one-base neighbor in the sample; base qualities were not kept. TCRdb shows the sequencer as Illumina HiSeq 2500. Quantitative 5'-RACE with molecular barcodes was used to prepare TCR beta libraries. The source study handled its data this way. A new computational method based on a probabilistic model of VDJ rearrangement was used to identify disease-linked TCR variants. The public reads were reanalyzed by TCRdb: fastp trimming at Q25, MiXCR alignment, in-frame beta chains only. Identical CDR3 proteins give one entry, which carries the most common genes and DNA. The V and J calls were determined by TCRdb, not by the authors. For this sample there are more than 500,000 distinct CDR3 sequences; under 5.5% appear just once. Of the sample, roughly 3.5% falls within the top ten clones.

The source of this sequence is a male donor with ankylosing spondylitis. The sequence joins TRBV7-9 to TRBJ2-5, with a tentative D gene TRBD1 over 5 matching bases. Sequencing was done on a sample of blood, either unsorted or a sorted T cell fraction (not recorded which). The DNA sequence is TGTGCCAGCAGACCAGGGTACGCAGAGACCCAGTACTTC. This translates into CASRPGYAETQYF. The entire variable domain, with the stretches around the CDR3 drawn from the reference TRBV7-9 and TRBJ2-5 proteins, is DTGVSQNPRHKITKRGQNVTFRCDPISEHNRLYWYRQTLGQGPEFLTYFQNEAQLEKSRLLSDRFSAERPKGSFSTLEIQRTEQGDSAMYLCASRPGYAETQYFGPGTRLLVL.